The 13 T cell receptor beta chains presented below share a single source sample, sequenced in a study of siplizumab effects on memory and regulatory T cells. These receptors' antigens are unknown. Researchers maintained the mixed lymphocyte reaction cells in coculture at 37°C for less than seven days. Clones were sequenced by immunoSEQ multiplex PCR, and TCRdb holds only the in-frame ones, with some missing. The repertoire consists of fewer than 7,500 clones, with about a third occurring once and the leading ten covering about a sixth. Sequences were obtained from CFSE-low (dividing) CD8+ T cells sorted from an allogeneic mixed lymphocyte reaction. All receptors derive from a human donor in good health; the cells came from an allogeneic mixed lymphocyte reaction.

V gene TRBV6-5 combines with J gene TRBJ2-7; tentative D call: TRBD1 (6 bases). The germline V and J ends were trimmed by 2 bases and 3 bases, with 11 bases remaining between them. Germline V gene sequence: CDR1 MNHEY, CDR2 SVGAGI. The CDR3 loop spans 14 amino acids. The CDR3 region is CASSYGGADYEQYF. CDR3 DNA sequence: TGTGCCAGCAGTTACGGGGGCGCAGACTACGAGCAGTACTTC.

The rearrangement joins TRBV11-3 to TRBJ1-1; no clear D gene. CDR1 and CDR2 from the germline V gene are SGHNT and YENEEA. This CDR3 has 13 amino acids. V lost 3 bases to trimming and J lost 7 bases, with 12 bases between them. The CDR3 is CASSLGLGYEAFF. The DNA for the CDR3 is TGTGCCAGCAGCTTGGGCTTAGGATATGAAGCTTTCTTT.

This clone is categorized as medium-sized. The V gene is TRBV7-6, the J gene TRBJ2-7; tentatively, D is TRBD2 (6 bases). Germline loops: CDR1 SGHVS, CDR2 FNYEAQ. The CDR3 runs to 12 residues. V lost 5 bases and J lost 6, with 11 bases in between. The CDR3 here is CASSLGGGEQYF. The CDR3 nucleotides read TGTGCCAGCAGCCTGGGGGGAGGCGAGCAGTACTTC.

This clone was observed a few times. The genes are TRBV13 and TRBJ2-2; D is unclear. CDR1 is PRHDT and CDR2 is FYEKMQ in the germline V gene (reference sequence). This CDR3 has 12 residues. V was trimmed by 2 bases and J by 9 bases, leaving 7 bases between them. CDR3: CASSLFARELFF. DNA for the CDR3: TGTGCCAGCAGCTTATTTGCCCGGGAGCTGTTTTTT.

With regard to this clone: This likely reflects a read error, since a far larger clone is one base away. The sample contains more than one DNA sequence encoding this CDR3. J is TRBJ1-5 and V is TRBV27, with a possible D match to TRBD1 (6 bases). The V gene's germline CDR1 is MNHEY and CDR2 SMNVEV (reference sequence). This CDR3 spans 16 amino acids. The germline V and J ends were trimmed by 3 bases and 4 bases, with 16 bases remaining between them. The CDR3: CASSFGGGGGNQPQHF. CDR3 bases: TGTGCCAGCAGTTTTGGGGGCGGGGGAGGGAATCAGCCCCAGCATTTT.

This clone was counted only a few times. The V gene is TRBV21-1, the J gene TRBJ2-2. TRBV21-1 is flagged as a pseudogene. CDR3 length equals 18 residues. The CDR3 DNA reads TGTGCCAGCAGCAAAGACGGTCTGTTTGGCGCGAACACCGGGGAGCTGTTTTTT. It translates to CASSKDGLFGANTGELFF.

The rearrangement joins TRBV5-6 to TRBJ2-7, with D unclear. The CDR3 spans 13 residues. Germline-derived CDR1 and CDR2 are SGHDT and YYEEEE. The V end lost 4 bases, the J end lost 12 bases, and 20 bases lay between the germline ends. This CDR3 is CASSPSPHGPRYF. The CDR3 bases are TGTGCCAGCAGCCCCTCTCCCCACGGACCCAGGTACTTC.

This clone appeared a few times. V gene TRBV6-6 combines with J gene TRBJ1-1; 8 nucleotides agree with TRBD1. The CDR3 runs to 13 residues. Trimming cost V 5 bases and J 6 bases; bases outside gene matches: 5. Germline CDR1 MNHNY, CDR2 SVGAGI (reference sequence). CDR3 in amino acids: CASSPTGGAEAFF. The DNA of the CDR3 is TGTGCCAGCAGTCCAACAGGGGGGGCTGAAGCTTTCTTT.

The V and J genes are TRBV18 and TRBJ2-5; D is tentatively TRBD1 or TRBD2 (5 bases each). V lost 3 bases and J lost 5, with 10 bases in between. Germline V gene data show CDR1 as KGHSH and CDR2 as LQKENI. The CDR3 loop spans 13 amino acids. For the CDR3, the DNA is TGTGCCAGCTCACCGGGACCTGGGGAGACCCAGTACTTC. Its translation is CASSPGPGETQYF.

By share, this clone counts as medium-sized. The CDR3 nucleotides read TGTGCCAGCACCATGCTCTCCGGCACTGAAGCTTTCTTT. Encoded protein: CASTMLSGTEAFF. This chain uses TRBV9 with TRBJ1-1; D is uncertain. Per germline, CDR1 SGDLS and CDR2 YYNGEE. Trimming cost V 6 bases and J 4 bases, with 13 bases left between them. The CDR3 runs 13 residues. The variable domain in full, completed from reference TRBV9 and TRBJ1-1, reads DSGVTQTPKHLITATGQRVTLRCSPRSGDLSVYWYQQSLDQGLQFLIQYYNGEERAKGNILERFSAQQFPDLHSELNLSSLELGDSALYFCASTMLSGTEAFFGQGTRLTVV.

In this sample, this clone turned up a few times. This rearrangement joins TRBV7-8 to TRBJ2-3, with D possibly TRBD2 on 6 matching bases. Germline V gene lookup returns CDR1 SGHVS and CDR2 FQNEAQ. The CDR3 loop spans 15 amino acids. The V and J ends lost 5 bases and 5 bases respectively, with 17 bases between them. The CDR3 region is CASSATRLGRDTQYF. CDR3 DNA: TGTGCCAGCAGCGCTACTCGACTAGGTCGAGATACGCAGTATTTT. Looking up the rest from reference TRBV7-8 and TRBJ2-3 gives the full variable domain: GAGVSQSPRYKVAKRGQDVALRCDPISGHVSLFWYQQALGQGPEFLTYFQNEAQLDKSGLPSDRFFAERPEGSVSTLKIQRTQQEDSAVYLCASSATRLGRDTQYFGPGTRLTVL.

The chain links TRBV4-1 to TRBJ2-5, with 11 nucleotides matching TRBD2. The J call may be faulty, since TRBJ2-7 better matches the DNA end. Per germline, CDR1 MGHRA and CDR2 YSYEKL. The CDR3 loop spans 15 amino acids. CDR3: CASSPYRSGRDEQYF. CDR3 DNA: TGCGCCAGCAGCCCCTATCGTAGCGGGAGGGACGAGCAGTACTTC.

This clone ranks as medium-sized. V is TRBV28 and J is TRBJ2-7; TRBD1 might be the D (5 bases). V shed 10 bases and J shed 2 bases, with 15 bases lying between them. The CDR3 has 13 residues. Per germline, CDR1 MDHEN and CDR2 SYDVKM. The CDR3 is CATTPGLTYEQYF. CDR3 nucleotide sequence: TGTGCCACAACACCAGGGTTAACCTACGAGCAGTACTTC.